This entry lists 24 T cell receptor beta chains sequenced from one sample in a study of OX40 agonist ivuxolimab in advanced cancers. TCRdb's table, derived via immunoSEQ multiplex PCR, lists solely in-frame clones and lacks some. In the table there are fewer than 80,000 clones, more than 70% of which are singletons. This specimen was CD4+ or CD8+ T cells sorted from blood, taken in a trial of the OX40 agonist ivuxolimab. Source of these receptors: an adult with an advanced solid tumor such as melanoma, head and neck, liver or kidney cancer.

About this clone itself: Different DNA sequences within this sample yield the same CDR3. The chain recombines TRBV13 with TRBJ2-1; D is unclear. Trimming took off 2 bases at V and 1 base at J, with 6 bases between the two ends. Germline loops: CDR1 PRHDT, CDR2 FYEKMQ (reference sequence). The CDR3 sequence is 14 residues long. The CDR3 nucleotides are TGTGCCAGCAGCTTACGATCGTCCTACAATGAGCAGTTCTTC. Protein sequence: CASSLRSSYNEQFF.

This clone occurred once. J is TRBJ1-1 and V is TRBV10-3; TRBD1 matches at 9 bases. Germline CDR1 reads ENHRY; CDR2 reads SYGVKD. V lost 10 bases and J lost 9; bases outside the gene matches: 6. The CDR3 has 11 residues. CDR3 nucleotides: TGTGCCACTTCGGGACAGGGACAAGCTTTCTTT. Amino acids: CATSGQGQAFF.

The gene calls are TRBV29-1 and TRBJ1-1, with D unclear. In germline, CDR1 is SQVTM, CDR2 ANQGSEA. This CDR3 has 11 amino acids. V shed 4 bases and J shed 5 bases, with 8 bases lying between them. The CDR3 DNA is TGCAGCGTTGGCCCGGGGACTGAAGCTTTCTTT. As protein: CSVGPGTEAFF. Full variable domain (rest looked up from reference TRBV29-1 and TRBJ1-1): SAVISQKPSRDICQRGTSLTIQCQVDSQVTMMFWYRQQPGQSLTLIATANQGSEATYESGFVIDKFPISRPNLTFSTLTVSNMSPEDSSIYLCSVGPGTEAFFGQGTRLTVV.

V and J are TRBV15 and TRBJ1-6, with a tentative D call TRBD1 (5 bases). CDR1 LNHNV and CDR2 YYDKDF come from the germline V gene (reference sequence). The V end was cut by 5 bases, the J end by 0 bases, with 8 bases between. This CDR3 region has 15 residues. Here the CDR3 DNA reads TGTGCCACCAGCGTCGACAGCTCCTATAATTCACCCCTCCACTTT. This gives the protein CATSVDSSYNSPLHF.

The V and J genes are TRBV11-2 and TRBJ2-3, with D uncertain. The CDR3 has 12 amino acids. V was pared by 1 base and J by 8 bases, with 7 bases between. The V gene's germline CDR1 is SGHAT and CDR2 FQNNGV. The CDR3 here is CASSLVGATQYF. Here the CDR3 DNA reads TGTGCCAGCAGCTTAGTCGGCGCTACGCAGTATTTT.

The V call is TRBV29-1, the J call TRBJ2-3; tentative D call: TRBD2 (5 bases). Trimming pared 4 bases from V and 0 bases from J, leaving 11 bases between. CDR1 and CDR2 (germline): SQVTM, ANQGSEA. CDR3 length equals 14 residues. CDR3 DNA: TGCAGCGTTGTTCGCCCGGGGAGCACAGATACGCAGTATTTT. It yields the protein CSVVRPGSTDTQYF.

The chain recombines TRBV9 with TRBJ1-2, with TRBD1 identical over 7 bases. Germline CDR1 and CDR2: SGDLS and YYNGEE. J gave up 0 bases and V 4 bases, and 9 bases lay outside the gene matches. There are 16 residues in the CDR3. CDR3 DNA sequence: TGTGCCAGCAGCCTAGGACAGGTTTCAGCTAACTATGGCTACACCTTC. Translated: CASSLGQVSANYGYTF.

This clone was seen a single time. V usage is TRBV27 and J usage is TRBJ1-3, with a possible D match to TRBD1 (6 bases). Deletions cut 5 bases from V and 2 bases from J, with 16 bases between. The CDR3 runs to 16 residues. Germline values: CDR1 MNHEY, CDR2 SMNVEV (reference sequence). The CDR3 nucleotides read TGTGCCAGCAGTCCTCTGGCAGGGACAACTGGAAACACCATATATTTT. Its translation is CASSPLAGTTGNTIYF.

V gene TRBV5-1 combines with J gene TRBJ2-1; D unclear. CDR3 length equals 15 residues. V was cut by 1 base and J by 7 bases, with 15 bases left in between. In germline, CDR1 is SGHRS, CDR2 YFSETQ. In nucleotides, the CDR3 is TGCGCCAGCAGCTTGTATCAATGGGTTTGGAATGAGCAGTTCTTC. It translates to CASSLYQWVWNEQFF.

CDR3 in DNA: TGTGCCGGTCAGTTGGGAACTGGGGCCAACGTCCTGACTTTC. Its protein product is CAGQLGTGANVLTF. The rearrangement joins TRBV2 to TRBJ2-6; D remains ambiguous. Trimming took off 11 bases at V and 2 bases at J, with 13 bases between the two ends. This CDR3 has 14 amino acids. CDR1 is SNHLY and CDR2 is FYNNEI in the germline V gene.

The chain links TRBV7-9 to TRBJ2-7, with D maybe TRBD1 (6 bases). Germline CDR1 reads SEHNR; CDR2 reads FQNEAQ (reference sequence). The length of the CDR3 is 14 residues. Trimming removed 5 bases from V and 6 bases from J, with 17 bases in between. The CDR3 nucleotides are TGTGCCAGCAGCACCACAGGGTGGTACGGCGAGCAGTACTTC. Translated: CASSTTGWYGEQYF.

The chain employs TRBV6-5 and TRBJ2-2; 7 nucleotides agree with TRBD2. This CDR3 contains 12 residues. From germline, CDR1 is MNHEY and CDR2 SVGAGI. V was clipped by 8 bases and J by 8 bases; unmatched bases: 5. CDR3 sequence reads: CASHSGVGELFF. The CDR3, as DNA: TGTGCCAGCCACAGCGGGGTGGGGGAGCTGTTTTTT.

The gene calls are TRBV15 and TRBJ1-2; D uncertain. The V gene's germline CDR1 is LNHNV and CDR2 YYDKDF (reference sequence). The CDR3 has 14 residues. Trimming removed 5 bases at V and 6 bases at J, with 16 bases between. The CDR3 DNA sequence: TGTGCCACCAGCCACACATCGGGGTTCAATGGCTACACCTTC. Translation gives CATSHTSGFNGYTF.

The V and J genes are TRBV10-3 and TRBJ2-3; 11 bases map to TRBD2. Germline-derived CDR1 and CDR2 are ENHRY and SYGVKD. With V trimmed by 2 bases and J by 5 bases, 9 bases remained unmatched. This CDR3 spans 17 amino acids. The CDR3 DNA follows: TGTGCCATCAGTGAGGGGGGGGCCCTAGCGGGAGGAGATACGCAGTATTTT. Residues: CAISEGGALAGGDTQYF.

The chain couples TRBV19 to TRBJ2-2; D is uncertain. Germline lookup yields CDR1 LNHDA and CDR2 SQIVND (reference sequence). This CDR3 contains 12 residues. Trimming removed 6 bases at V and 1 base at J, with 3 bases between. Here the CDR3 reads CASSLNTGELFF. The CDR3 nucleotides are TGTGCCAGTAGCCTGAACACCGGGGAGCTGTTTTTT.

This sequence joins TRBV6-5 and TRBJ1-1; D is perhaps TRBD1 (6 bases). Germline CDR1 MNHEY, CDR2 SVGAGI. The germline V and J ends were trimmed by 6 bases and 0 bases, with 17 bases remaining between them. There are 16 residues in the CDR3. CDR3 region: CASSYGGHGMNTEAFF. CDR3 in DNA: TGTGCCAGCAGCTACGGGGGACACGGAATGAACACTGAAGCTTTCTTT.

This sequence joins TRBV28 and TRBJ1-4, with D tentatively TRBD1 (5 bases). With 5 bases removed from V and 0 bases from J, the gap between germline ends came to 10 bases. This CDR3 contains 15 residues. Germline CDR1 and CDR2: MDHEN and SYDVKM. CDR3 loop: CASSPGAPTNEKLFF. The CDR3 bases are TGTGCCAGCAGTCCCGGGGCACCAACTAATGAAAAACTGTTTTTT.

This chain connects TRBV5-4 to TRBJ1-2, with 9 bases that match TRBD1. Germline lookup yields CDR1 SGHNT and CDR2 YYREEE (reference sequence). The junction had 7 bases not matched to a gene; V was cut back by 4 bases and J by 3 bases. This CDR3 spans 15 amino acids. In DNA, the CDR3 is TGTGCCAGCAGCACGGGGACAGGGCAAGACTATGGCTACACCTTC. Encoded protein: CASSTGTGQDYGYTF.

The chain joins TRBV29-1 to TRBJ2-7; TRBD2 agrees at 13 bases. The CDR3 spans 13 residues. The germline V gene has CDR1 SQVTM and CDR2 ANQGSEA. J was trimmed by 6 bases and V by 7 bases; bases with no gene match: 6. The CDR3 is CSELLAGGPEQYF. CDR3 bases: TGCAGCGAACTACTAGCGGGGGGGCCCGAGCAGTACTTC.

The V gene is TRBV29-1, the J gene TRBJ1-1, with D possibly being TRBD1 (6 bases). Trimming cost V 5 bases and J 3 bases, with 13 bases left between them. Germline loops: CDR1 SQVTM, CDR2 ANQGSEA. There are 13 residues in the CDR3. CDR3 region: CSVSGAGDTEAFF. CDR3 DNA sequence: TGCAGCGTTTCAGGGGCTGGAGACACTGAAGCTTTCTTT.

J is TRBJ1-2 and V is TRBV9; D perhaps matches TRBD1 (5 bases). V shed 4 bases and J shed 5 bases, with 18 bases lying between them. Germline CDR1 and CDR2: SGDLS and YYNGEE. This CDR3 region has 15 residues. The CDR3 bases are TGTGCCAGCAGCATTAGTCCAGGGACCGCGTATGGCTACACCTTC. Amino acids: CASSISPGTAYGYTF. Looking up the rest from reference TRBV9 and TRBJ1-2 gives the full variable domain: DSGVTQTPKHLITATGQRVTLRCSPRSGDLSVYWYQQSLDQGLQFLIQYYNGEERAKGNILERFSAQQFPDLHSELNLSSLELGDSALYFCASSISPGTAYGYTFGSGTRLTVV.

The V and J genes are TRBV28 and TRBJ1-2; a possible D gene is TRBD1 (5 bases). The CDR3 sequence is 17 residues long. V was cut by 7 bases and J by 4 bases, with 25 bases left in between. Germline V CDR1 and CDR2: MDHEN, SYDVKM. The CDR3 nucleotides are TGTGCCAGCACTCACTCCCAAGGTGAGGGCAGGGCCTATGGCTACACCTTC. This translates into CASTHSQGEGRAYGYTF.

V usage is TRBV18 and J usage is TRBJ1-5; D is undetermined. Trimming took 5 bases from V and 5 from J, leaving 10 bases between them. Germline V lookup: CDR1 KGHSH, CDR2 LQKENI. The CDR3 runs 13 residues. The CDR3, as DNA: TGTGCCAGCTCAGAGGGTTGGGATCAGCCCCAGCATTTT. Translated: CASSEGWDQPQHF. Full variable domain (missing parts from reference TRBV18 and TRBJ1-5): NAGVMQNPRHLVRRRGQEARLRCSPMKGHSHVYWYRQLPEEGLKFMVYLQKENIIDESGMPKERFSAEFPKEGPSILRIQQVVRGDSAAYFCASSEGWDQPQHFGDGTRLSIL.

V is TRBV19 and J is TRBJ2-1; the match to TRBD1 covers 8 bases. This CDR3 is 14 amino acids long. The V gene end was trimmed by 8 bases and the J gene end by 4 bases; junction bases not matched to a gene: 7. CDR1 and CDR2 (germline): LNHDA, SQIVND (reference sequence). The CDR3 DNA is TGTGCCAGTTCAGACAGGGGATTTTACAATGAGCAGTTCTTC. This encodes CASSDRGFYNEQFF.